This T cell receptor beta chain was found in a study of blood T cell repertoires in COVID-19. Whole-study context: Some COVID-19 samples were acute and others convalescent; all came from the United States, Italy and Spain. Sample material is recorded as cDNA or gDNA derived from T cells, B-cell-depleted T cells, or PBMCs.

TCRdb keeps only in-frame clones here, not all; method: immunoSEQ multiplex PCR. Counted here are around 200,000 clones, 83% occurring once; the ten biggest clones make up 2.5%. Germline loops: CDR1 SGDLS, CDR2 YYNGEE. V lost 3 bases and J lost 5; bases outside the gene matches: 10. The CDR3 spans 16 residues. The material sequenced was peripheral blood. The receptor's source is a woman in her thirties or forties with active or convalescent COVID-19. The chain has TRBV9 and TRBJ2-5; 10 bases line up with TRBD1. The CDR3 spells CASSAPGQGERETQYF. In DNA form, the CDR3 reads TGTGCCAGCAGCGCCCCAGGACAGGGGGAGAGGGAGACCCAGTACTTC.